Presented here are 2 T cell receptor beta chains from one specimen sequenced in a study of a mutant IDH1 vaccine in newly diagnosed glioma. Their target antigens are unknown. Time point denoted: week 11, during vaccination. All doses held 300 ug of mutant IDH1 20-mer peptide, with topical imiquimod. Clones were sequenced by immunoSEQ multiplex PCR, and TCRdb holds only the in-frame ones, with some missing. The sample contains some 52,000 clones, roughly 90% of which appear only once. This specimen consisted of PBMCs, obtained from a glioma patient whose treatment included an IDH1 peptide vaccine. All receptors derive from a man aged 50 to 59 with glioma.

The CDR3 reads CASSQDQDVGETQYF. Written as DNA, the CDR3 is TGCGCCAGCAGCCAAGATCAGGATGTAGGGGAGACCCAGTACTTC. The chain employs TRBV4-1 and TRBJ2-5; D call uncertain. Germline loops: CDR1 MGHRA, CDR2 YSYEKL. Between the trimmed V and J ends, which lost 0 bases and 5 bases, there was a span of 13 bases. The CDR3 runs to 15 residues.

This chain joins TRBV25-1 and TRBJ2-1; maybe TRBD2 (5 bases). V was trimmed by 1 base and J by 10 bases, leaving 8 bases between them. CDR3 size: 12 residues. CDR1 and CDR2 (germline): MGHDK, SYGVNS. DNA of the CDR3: TGTGCCAGCAGTGAATCGAGGAGGGAGCAGTTCTTC. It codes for CASSESRREQFF. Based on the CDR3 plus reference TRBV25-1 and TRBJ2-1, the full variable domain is EADIYQTPRYLVIGTGKKITLECSQTMGHDKMYWYQQDPGMELHLIHYSYGVNSTEKGDLSSESTVSRIRTEHFPLTLESARPSHTSQYLCASSESRREQFFGPGTRLTVL.